Detailed here is one T cell receptor (beta chain). Antigen specificity is unknown. The data belong to a study of naive and memory T cell subsets. Germline V CDR1 and CDR2: MRHNA, SNTAGT. CDR3 length: 18 residues. V was clipped by 5 bases and J by 3 bases, with 23 bases between them. Both TRBC1 and TRBC2 were covered by a beta constant-region primer of two equimolar oligonucleotides. Four rounds of PCR amplified the ligated cDNA using nested alpha and beta constant-region primers plus SP2. A 12-nucleotide UMI and the SP2 primer were added to the cDNA 3' end by oligonucleotide ligation. Using its own MiXCR run on the UMI-ligation and nested PCR reads, TCRdb lists one record per CDR3 protein. The repertoire has approximately 140,000 distinct CDR3 sequences, approximately 24% of them found once; the top ten carry about 0.11%. Study results and limitations: Each distinct alpha or beta sequence counts as one clonotype. Naive repertoires, especially CD8, held a few larger clonotypes, possibly memory cells re-expressing CD45RA.

The sequencing input was naive CD4+ T cells from blood. The chain is built from TRBV6-4 and TRBJ1-3, with D possibly matching TRBD1 (6 bases). This sequence originates from a human donor in good health. The CDR3 region is CASSRGEQWEIYGNTIYF. As DNA, the CDR3 is TGTGCCAGCAGTAGGGGGGAACAATGGGAAATCTATGGAAACACCATATATTTT.